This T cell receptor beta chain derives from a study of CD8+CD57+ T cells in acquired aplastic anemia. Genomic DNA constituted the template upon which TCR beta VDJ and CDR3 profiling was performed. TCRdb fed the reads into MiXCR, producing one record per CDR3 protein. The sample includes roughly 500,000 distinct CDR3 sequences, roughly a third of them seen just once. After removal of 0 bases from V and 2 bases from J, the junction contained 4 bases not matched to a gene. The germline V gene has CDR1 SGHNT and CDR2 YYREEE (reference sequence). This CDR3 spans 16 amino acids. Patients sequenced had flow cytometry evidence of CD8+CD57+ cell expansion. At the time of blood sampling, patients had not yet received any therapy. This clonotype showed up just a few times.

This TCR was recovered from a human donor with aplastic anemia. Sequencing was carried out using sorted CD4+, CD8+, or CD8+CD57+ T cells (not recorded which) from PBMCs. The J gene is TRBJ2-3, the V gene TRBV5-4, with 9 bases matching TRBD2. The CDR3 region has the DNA TGTGCCAGCAGCTTGGGTAGCGGGGGAACCACAGATACGCAGTATTTT. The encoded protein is CASSLGSGGTTDTQYF.